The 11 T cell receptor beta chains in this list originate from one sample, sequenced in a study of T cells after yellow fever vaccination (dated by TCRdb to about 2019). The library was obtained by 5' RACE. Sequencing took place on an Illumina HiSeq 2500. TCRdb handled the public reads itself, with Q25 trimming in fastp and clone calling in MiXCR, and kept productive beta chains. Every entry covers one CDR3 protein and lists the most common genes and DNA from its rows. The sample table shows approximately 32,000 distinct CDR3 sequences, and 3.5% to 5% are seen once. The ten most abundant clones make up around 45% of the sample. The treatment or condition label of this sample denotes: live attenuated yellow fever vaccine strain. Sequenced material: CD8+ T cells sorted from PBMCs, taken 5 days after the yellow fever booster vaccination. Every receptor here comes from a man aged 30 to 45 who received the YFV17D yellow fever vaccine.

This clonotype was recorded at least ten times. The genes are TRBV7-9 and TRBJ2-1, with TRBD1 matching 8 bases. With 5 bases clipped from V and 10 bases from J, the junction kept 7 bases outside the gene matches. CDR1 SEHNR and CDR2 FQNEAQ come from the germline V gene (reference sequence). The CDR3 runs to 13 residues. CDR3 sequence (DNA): TGTGCCAGCAGCAACTCAGGGGGCGACGAGCAGTTCTTC. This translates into CASSNSGGDEQFF.

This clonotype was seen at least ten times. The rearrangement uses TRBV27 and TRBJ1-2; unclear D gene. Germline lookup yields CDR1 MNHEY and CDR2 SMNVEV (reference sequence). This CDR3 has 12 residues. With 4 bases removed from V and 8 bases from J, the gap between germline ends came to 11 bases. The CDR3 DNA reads TGTGCCAGCAGTTCATCTAGCAGGGGCTACACCTTC. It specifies CASSSSSRGYTF.

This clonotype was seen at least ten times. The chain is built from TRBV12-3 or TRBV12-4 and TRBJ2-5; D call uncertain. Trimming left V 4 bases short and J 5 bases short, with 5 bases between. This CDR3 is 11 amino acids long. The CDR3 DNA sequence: TGTGCCAGCAGTTCGCGGGAGACCCAGTACTTC. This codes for CASSSRETQYF.

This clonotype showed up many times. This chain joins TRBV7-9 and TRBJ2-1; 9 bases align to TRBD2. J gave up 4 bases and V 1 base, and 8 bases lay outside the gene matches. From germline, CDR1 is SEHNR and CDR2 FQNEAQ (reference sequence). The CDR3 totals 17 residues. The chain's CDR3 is CASSLDYGTSFYNEQFF. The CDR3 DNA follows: TGTGCCAGCAGCTTAGATTACGGGACTAGCTTTTACAATGAGCAGTTCTTC.

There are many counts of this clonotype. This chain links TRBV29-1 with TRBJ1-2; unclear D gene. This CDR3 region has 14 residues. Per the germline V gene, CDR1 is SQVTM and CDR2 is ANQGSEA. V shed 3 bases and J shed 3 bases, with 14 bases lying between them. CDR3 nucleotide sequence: TGCAGCGTTGAGGATTTAACACCTGACTATGGCTACACCTTC. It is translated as CSVEDLTPDYGYTF. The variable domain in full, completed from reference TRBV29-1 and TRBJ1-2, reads SAVISQKPSRDICQRGTSLTIQCQVDSQVTMMFWYRQQPGQSLTLIATANQGSEATYESGFVIDKFPISRPNLTFSTLTVSNMSPEDSSIYLCSVEDLTPDYGYTFGSGTRLTVV.

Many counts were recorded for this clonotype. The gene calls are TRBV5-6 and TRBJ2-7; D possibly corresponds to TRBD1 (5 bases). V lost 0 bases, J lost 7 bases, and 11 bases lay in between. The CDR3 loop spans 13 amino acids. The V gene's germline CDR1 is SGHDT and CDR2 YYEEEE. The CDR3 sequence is CASSLGGPGEQYF. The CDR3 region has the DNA TGTGCCAGCAGCTTGGGGGGCCCCGGTGAGCAGTACTTC.

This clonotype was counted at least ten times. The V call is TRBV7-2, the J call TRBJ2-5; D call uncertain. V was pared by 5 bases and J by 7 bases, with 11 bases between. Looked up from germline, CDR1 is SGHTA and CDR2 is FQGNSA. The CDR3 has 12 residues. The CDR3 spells CASSQTPGTQYF. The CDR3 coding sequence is TGTGCCAGCAGCCAGACTCCGGGGACCCAGTACTTC.

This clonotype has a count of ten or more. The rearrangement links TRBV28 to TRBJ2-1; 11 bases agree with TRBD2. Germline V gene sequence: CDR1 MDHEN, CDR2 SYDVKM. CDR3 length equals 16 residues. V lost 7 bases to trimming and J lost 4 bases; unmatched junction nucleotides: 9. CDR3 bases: TGTGCCAGCACTCTCTTCGGGACTAGCGGTTACAATGAGCAGTTCTTC. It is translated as CASTLFGTSGYNEQFF.

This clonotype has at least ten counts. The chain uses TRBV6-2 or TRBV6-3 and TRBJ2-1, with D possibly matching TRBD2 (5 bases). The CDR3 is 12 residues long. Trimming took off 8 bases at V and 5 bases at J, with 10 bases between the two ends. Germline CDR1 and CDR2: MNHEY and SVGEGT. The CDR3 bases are TGTGCCAGCGCGCTAGCCCACAATGAGCAGTTCTTC. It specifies CASALAHNEQFF.

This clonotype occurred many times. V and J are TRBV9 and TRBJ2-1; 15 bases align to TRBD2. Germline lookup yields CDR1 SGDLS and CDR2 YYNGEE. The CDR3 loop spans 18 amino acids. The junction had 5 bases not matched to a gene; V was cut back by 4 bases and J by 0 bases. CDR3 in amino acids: CASSRTSGRVSSYNEQFF. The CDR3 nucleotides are TGTGCCAGCAGCAGGACTAGCGGGAGGGTTAGCTCCTACAATGAGCAGTTCTTC.

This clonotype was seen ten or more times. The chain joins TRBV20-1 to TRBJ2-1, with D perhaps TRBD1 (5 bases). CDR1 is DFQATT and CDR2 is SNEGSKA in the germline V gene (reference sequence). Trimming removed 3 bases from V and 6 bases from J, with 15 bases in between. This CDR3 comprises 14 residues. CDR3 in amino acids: CSARTAQVGNEQFF. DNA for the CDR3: TGCAGTGCTAGGACAGCCCAGGTCGGCAATGAGCAGTTCTTC.